These T cell receptor beta chains were read from a single sample in a study of cytomegalovirus exposure and HLA in healthy donors. Only in-frame clones appear in the TCRdb table, and some are missing; sequencing was by immunoSEQ multiplex PCR. This sample carries some 200,000 clones, less than 85% of them seen once, and the ten largest clones take approximately 1.4%. Sequenced material: PBMCs. These receptors came from a girl between 10 and 17 years old in good health and CMV-seropositive. The conserved cysteine and the conserved F or W are not part of the CDR3 here.

v_call cdr3_aa
TRBV6-6 ASSSPGVPNTGELF
TRBV9 ASSQTQGAPGELF
TRBV5-1 ASSGQGTYEQY
TRBV6-5 ASISRGGSEQF
TRBV19 ASCAGALGEKLF
TRBV30 ALEGAPANEQF
TRBV4-2 ASSQDSRQSGGGANVLT
TRBV7-6 ASSLPMTGDGANVLT
TRBV9 ASTVPRLWGGKVEEQY
TRBV6-6 ASSGQGVGGNQPQH
TRBV30 AWSVGQGFSTDTQY
TRBV9 ASSVGEDPAGNTIY
TRBV11-2 ASSFRTTRTEAF
TRBV9 ASRYIGDTYNQPQH
TRBV13 ASSFAGDRMDSPLH
TRBV4-1 ASSRTGTGTEKLF
TRBV27 ASSDYASYNSPLH